This TCR beta chain comes out of a study of T cell responses to AZD1222 COVID-19 vaccine. The wider study: Second-dose intervals of approximately 4 or approximately 12 weeks were pooled. Study observations and caveats: At baseline, just five to seven AZD1222 recipients tested seropositive. Among the donors, most were white British and more were female, and clonal diversity was possibly underestimated. CD4 TCRs associated with vaccination spanned spike, dominating at 160-218 and 743-854.

V lost 4 bases and J lost 0, with 16 bases in between. The CDR3 is 16 residues long. Germline V gene lookup returns CDR1 SNHLY and CDR2 FYNNEI. As regards this clone: Its cognate antigen is unknown.

The method was immunoSEQ multiplex PCR; TCRdb's version includes in-frame clones alone and lacks a portion of them. The sample comprises over 150,000 clones, around nine tenths of which are singletons, and around 1.5% rests with the top ten. The clonotype originates from an adult in good health. The sample consisted of peripheral blood, taken on day 0 of AZD1222 vaccination. This chain uses TRBV2 with TRBJ2-7, with a tentative D call TRBD2 (7 bases). The CDR3 spells CASSGGGAGSSYEQYF. The CDR3 DNA reads as TGTGCCAGCAGTGGAGGGGGGGCAGGGAGCTCCTACGAGCAGTACTTC.